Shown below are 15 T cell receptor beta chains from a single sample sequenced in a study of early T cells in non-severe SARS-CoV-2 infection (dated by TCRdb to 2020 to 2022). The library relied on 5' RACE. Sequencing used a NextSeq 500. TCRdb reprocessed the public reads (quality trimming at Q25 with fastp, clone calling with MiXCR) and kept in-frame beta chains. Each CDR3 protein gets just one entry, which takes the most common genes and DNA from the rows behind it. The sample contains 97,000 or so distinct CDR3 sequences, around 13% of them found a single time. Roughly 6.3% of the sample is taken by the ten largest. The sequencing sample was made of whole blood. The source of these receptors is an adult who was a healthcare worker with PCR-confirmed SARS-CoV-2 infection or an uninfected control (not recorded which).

The CDR3 here is CASSSLHRTSHTRGYEQYF. CDR3 in DNA: TGTGCCAGCAGCTCCCTCCATCGGACTAGTCATACACGGGGATACGAGCAGTACTTC. The chain couples TRBV11-2 to TRBJ2-7, with 7 bases matching TRBD2. The V and J ends lost 4 bases and 4 bases, in that order; junction bases with no gene match: 22. Germline lookup yields CDR1 SGHAT and CDR2 FQNNGV. This CDR3 comprises 19 residues. The entire variable domain, with the rest obtained from reference TRBV11-2 and TRBJ2-7, is as follows: EAGVAQSPRYKIIEKRQSVAFWCNPISGHATLYWYQQILGQGPKLLIQFQNNGVVDDSQLPKDRFSAERLKGVDSTLKIQPAKLEDSAVYLCASSSLHRTSHTRGYEQYFGPGTRLTVT.

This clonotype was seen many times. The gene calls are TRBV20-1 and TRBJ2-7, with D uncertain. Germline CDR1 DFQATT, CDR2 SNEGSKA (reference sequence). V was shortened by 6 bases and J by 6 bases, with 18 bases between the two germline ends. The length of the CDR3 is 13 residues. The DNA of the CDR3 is TGCAGTGCCATGGTCTCGATCGTGTCCGAGCAGTACTTC. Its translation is CSAMVSIVSEQYF.

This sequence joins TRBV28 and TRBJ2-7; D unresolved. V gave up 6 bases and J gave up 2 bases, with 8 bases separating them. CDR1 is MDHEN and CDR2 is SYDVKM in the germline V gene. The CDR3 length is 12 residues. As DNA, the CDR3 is TGTGCCAGCAGGGCGTCAACCTACGAGCAGTACTTC. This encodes CASRASTYEQYF.

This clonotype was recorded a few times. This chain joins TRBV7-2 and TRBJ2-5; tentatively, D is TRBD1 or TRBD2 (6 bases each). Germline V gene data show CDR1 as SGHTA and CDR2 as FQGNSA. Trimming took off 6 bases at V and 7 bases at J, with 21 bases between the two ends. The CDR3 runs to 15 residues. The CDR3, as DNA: TGTGCCAGCAGTTCCGATTCCGGGGGCTTCGGGACCCAGTACTTC. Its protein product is CASSSDSGGFGTQYF.

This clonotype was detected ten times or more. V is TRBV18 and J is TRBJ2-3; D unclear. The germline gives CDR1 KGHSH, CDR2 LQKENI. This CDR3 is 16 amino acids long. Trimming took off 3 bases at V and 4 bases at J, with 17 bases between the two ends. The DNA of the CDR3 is TGTGCCAGCTCACCCGCTAGTCGGGTGTTGGCAGATACGCAGTATTTT. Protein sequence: CASSPASRVLADTQYF.

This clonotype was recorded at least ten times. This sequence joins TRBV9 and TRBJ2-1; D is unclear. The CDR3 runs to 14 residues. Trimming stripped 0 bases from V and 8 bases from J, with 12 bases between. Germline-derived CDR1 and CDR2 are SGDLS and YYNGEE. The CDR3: CASSVEGLRDEQFF. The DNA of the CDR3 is TGTGCCAGCAGCGTAGAGGGATTAAGGGATGAGCAGTTCTTC.

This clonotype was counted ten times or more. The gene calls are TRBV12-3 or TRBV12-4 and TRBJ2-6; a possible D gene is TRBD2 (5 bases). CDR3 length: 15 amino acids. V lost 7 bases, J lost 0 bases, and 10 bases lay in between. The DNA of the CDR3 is TGTGCCAGCACCATCGGGAACTCTGGGGCCAACGTCCTGACTTTC. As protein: CASTIGNSGANVLTF.

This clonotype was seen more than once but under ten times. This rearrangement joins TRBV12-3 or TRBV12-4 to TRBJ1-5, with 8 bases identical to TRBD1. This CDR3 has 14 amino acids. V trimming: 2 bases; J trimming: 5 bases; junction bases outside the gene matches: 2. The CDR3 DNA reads TGTGCCAGCAGTTTACAGGGGGCCTATCAGCCCCAGCATTTT. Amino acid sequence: CASSLQGAYQPQHF.

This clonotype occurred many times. CDR3 nucleotides: TGTGCCAGCAGTGAACAGTCCTCTGGGGCCAACGTCCTGACTTTC. Its translation is CASSEQSSGANVLTF. The genes are TRBV6-1 and TRBJ2-6, with D uncertain. Germline V gene data show CDR1 as MNHNS and CDR2 as SASEGT. Trimming cost V 2 bases and J 0 bases, with 5 bases left between them. CDR3 length: 15 amino acids.

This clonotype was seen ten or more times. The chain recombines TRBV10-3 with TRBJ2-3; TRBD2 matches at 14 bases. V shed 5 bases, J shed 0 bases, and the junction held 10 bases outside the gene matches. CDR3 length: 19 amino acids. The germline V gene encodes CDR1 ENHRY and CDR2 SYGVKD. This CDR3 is CAISPGLAGETRSTDTQYF. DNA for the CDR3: TGTGCCATCAGTCCGGGACTAGCGGGAGAGACGAGAAGCACAGATACGCAGTATTTT.

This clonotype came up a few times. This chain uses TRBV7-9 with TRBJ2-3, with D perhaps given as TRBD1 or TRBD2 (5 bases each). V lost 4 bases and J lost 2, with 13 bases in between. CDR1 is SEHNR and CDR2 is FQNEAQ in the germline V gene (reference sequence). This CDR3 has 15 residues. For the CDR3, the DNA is TGTGCCAGCAGCTCGGGACGGATATTCACAGATACGCAGTATTTT. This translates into CASSSGRIFTDTQYF.

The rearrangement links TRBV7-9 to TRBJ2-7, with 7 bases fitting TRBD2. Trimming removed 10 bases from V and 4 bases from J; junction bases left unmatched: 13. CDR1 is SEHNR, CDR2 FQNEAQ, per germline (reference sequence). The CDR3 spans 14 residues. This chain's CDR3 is CANSSPWRGYEQYF. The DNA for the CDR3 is TGTGCCAACAGTTCCCCATGGCGGGGGTACGAGCAGTACTTC.

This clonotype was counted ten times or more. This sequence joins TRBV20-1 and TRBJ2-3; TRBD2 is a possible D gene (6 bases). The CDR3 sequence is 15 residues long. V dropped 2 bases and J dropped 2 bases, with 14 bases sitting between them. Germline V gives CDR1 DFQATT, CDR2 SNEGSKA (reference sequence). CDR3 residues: CSARLALAATDTQYF. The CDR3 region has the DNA TGCAGTGCTAGACTGGCCTTAGCGGCCACAGATACGCAGTATTTT.

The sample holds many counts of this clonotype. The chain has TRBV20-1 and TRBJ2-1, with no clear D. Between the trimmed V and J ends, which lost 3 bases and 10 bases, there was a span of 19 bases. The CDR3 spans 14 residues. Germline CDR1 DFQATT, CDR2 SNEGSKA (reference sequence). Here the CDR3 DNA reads TGCAGTGCTAGTTTCTTTTCCACGGCGAACGAGCAGTTCTTC. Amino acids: CSASFFSTANEQFF.

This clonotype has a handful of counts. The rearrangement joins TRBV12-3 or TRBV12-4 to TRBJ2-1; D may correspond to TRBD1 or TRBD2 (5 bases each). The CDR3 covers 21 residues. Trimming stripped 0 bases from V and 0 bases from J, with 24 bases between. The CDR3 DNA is TGTGCCAGCAGTTTAGCCCGTGTTGGGTTGCGGAAGAGGGGCTCCTACAATGAGCAGTTCTTC. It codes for CASSLARVGLRKRGSYNEQFF.